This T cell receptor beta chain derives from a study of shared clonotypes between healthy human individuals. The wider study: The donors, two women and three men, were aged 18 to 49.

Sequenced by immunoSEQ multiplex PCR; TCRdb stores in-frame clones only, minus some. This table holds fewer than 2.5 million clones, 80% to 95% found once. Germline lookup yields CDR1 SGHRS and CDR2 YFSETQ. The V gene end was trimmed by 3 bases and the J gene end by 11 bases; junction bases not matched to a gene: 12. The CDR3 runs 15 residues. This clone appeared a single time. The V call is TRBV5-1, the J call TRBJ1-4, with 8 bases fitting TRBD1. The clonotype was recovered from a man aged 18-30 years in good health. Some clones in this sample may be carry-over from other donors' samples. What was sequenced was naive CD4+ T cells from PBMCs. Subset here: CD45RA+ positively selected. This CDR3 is CASSSDRVVPGKLFF. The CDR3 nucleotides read TGCGCCAGCAGCTCGGACAGGGTGGTCCCCGGGAAACTGTTTTTT.